This T cell receptor beta chain was identified in a study of radiotherapy plus CTLA-4 blockade in lung cancer. V shed 2 bases and J shed 7 bases, with 15 bases lying between them. This CDR3 comprises 15 residues. The germline V gene encodes CDR1 SGDLS and CDR2 YYNGEE. Clones were sequenced by immunoSEQ multiplex PCR, and TCRdb holds only the in-frame ones, with some missing. The sample contains 95,000 to 150,000 clones, 90% of which appear only once. The starting material was peripheral blood, obtained from a patient treated with radiotherapy plus ipilimumab. The TCR originated in a human donor with non-small cell lung cancer that progressed on radiotherapy plus ipilimumab. This chain links TRBV9 with TRBJ1-4, with a tentative D call TRBD1 (5 bases). The CDR3, as DNA: TGTGCCAGCAGCGTCGCCCACGGGACGGCTGAAAAACTGTTTTTT. This encodes CASSVAHGTAEKLFF.